Listed here are 10 T cell receptor beta chains from one sample, sequenced in a study of blood T cell repertoires in COVID-19. This table comes from immunoSEQ multiplex PCR, and its TCRdb copy is limited to in-frame clones, with some not included. The repertoire holds about 170,000 clones, roughly nine tenths seen once, with 0.53% in the top ten. Sequences were obtained from peripheral blood. These receptor sequences come from a man between 50 and 59 years old with acute or convalescent COVID-19.

The V call is TRBV28, the J call TRBJ1-1; possible D gene TRBD1, 6 bases. Trimming cost V 3 bases and J 3 bases, with 11 bases left between them. This CDR3 spans 14 amino acids. Germline V lookup: CDR1 MDHEN, CDR2 SYDVKM. The CDR3 loop reads CASSLTPGDTEAFF. The DNA for the CDR3 is TGTGCCAGCAGTTTGACCCCAGGGGACACTGAAGCTTTCTTT.

The chain couples TRBV20-1 to TRBJ2-1, with D uncertain. The length of the CDR3 is 13 residues. Germline loops: CDR1 DFQATT, CDR2 SNEGSKA (reference sequence). V was cut by 3 bases and J by 2 bases, with 8 bases left in between. CDR3 residues: CSASPSPYNEQFF. As DNA, the CDR3 is TGCAGTGCTAGTCCGAGCCCCTACAATGAGCAGTTCTTC.

The gene calls are TRBV23-1 and TRBJ1-1; D may be TRBD1 (6 bases). TRBV23-1 is an ORF; its function is uncertain. There are 14 residues in the CDR3. Trimming shortened V by 5 bases and J by 0 bases, and 10 bases separated the two germline ends. The CDR3 region is CASSGTFMNTEAFF. The CDR3 DNA reads as TGCGCCAGCAGTGGGACATTTATGAACACTGAAGCTTTCTTT.

The chain has TRBV5-1 and TRBJ1-1, with 9 bases lining up with TRBD1. The J segment lost 1 base and the V segment lost 4 bases, leaving 20 bases of the junction unmatched. Germline CDR1 is SGHRS and CDR2 is YFSETQ. CDR3 size: 20 residues. The CDR3 DNA follows: TGCGCCAGCAGCCACCCGGAGGGGACAGGGTACATTGGTGGGAACACTGAAGCTTTCTTT. Its translation: CASSHPEGTGYIGGNTEAFF.

This sequence joins TRBV19 and TRBJ1-3; 8 bases are a match to TRBD1. CDR1 and CDR2 (germline): LNHDA, SQIVND (reference sequence). The CDR3 totals 13 residues. The V gene end was trimmed by 9 bases and the J gene end by 1 base; junction bases not matched to a gene: 2. The chain's CDR3 is CARGQDSGNTIYF. DNA of the CDR3: TGTGCCAGGGGACAGGATTCTGGAAACACCATATATTTT.

This chain joins TRBV28 and TRBJ1-6; tentatively, D is TRBD1 (5 bases). V gave up 2 bases and J gave up 5 bases, with 7 bases separating them. This CDR3 contains 14 residues. Germline-derived CDR1 and CDR2 are MDHEN and SYDVKM. Written as DNA, the CDR3 is TGTGCCAGCAGTTTACCGGACAATAATTCACCCCTCCACTTT. Protein product: CASSLPDNNSPLHF.

This chain links TRBV19 with TRBJ2-7, with TRBD1 identical over 9 bases. Germline V CDR1 and CDR2: LNHDA, SQIVND (reference sequence). The V and J ends lost 7 bases and 2 bases, in that order; junction bases with no gene match: 6. The CDR3 is 14 amino acids. The CDR3 coding sequence is TGTGCCAGTACCCCGGGACAGGGCCCCTACGAGCAGTACTTC. Its protein is CASTPGQGPYEQYF. Looking up the rest from reference TRBV19 and TRBJ2-7 gives the full variable domain: DGGITQSPKYLFRKEGQNVTLSCEQNLNHDAMYWYRQDPGQGLRLIYYSQIVNDFQKGDIAEGYSVSREKKESFPLTVTSAQKNPTAFYLCASTPGQGPYEQYFGPGTRLTVT.

The J gene is TRBJ2-5, the V gene TRBV3-1 (or the pseudogene TRBV3-2), with 8 positions matching TRBD2. CDR1 is LGHDT, CDR2 YNNKEL, per germline (reference sequence). V shed 5 bases and J 5 bases; nucleotides not matched to a gene: 10. The CDR3 extends over 15 amino acids. CDR3 coding DNA: TGTGCCAGCAGCATCGGGAGCGGGAGAGGGGAGACCCAGTACTTC. Translated, it gives CASSIGSGRGETQYF.

This rearrangement joins TRBV7-9 to TRBJ2-2; 8 nucleotides match TRBD1. Germline lookup yields CDR1 SEHNR and CDR2 FQNEAQ (reference sequence). This CDR3 has 17 residues. With V trimmed by 5 bases and J by 0 bases, 8 bases remained unmatched. The CDR3 is CASSSLGQDPNTGELFF. The CDR3 DNA is TGTGCCAGCAGCAGTTTGGGACAGGACCCGAACACCGGGGAGCTGTTTTTT.

The rearrangement joins TRBV19 to TRBJ1-2, with a possible D match to TRBD1 (5 bases). The CDR3 has 13 residues. Germline values: CDR1 LNHDA, CDR2 SQIVND (reference sequence). V was cut by 6 bases and J by 5 bases, with 13 bases left in between. This CDR3 reads CASSPQVRYGYTF. The CDR3 region has the DNA TGTGCCAGTAGCCCACAGGTGCGGTATGGCTACACCTTC.